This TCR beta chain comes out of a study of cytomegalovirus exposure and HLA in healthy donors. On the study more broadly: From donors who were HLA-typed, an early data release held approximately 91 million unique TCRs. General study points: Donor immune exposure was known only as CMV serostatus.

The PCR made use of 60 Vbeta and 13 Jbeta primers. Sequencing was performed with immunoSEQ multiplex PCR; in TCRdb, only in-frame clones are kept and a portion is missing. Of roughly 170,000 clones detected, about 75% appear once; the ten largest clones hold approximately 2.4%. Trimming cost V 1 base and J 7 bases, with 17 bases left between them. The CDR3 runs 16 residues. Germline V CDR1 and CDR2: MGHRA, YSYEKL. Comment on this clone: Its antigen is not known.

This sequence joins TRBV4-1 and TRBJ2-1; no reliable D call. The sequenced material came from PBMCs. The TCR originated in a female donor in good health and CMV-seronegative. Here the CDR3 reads CASSQVPLPNRNEQFF. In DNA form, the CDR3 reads TGCGCCAGCAGCCAAGTACCTCTCCCAAATCGGAATGAGCAGTTCTTC.